These 26 T cell receptor beta chains came from one sample sequenced in a study of shared clonotypes between healthy human individuals. Libraries were prepared by immunoSEQ multiplex PCR; TCRdb keeps only in-frame clonotypes and omits some of them. The data hold about 680,000 clones, with 92% observed a single time. Only CD45RO-negative cells positively selected for CCR7 counted as naive CD8 cells, so terminally differentiated effector memory CD45RA+ cells were excluded. Sequencing was performed on naive CD8+ T cells sorted from blood. The receptors originated from a man aged 25-45 years in good health.

This clone came up once. The J gene is TRBJ2-7, the V gene TRBV19; TRBD2 might be the D (5 bases). The ends were cut back, 3 bases at V and 6 bases at J, with 18 bases in the middle. Germline values: CDR1 LNHDA, CDR2 SQIVND (reference sequence). The CDR3 covers 15 residues. The CDR3 DNA reads TGTGCCAGTAGTATGCCTAGCAGAAGACCTCCCGAGCAGTACTTC. Protein: CASSMPSRRPPEQYF.

The chain is built from TRBV10-2 and TRBJ2-5; D gene unclear. Per the germline V gene, CDR1 is WSHSY and CDR2 is SAAADI. CDR3 length: 14 residues. The V and J ends lost 10 bases and 5 bases respectively, with 20 bases between them. The CDR3 is CATRTHSPGETQYF. The CDR3 region has the DNA TGCGCCACCCGGACCCATAGCCCCGGGGAGACCCAGTACTTC.

The chain employs TRBV15 and TRBJ2-2; no clear D. V was clipped by 1 base and J by 0 bases, with 15 bases between them. Germline V gene lookup returns CDR1 LNHNV and CDR2 YYDKDF (reference sequence). The CDR3 length is 18 residues. In nucleotides, the CDR3 is TGTGCCACCAGCAGAGTGGCCAGATCAACAGCGAACACCGGGGAGCTGTTTTTT. Residues: CATSRVARSTANTGELFF.

This clone showed up just once. The rearrangement links TRBV29-1 to TRBJ2-5; 7 bases are a match to TRBD2. The CDR3 contains 14 residues. Germline assignment: CDR1 SQVTM and CDR2 ANQGSEA. V was clipped by 7 bases and J by 2 bases; unmatched bases: 10. The chain's CDR3 is CSGGRAIGQETQYF. In DNA form, the CDR3 reads TGCAGCGGAGGGAGGGCAATAGGACAAGAGACCCAGTACTTC.

The chain links TRBV15 to TRBJ1-1, with no clear D. CDR1 LNHNV and CDR2 YYDKDF come from the germline V gene (reference sequence). CDR3 length equals 14 residues. V was trimmed by 5 bases and J by 0 bases, leaving 10 bases between them. CDR3 DNA sequence: TGTGCCACCAGCGCGGGTTTCATGAACACTGAAGCTTTCTTT. It yields the protein CATSAGFMNTEAFF.

This clone was observed a single time. The chain joins TRBV10-3 to TRBJ2-7, with 7 bases that match TRBD2. The CDR3 is 11 residues long. Germline V CDR1 and CDR2: ENHRY, SYGVKD. The junction had 3 bases not matched to a gene; V was cut back by 10 bases and J by 3 bases. In DNA, the CDR3 is TGTGCCACCCGGGAGGACTACGAGCAGTACTTC. Translating gives CATREDYEQYF.

This chain uses TRBV12-5 with TRBJ1-2; TRBD1 matches at 8 bases. From germline, CDR1 is LGHNT and CDR2 FRNRAP. Trimming cost V 1 base and J 6 bases; bases outside gene matches: 4. This CDR3 region has 14 residues. CDR3 in amino acids: CASGLGTGRDGYTF. The DNA of the CDR3 is TGTGCTAGTGGTTTGGGGACAGGGCGGGATGGCTACACCTTC. The entire variable domain, with the rest obtained from reference TRBV12-5 and TRBJ1-2, is as follows: DARVTQTPRHKVTEMGQEVTMRCQPILGHNTVFWYRQTMMQGLELLAYFRNRAPLDDSGMPKDRFSAEMPDATLATLKIQPSEPRDSAVYFCASGLGTGRDGYTFGSGTRLTVV.

The chain recombines TRBV15 with TRBJ2-3; D gene uncertain. The CDR3 contains 15 residues. V was pared by 6 bases and J by 0 bases, with 13 bases between. The germline V gene has CDR1 LNHNV and CDR2 YYDKDF (reference sequence). CDR3 protein: CATRDERDSTDTQYF. The CDR3 nucleotides are TGTGCCACCAGAGACGAGCGAGATAGCACAGATACGCAGTATTTT.

This chain joins TRBV29-1 and TRBJ2-7; D possibly corresponds to TRBD1 (5 bases). Trimming took off 4 bases at V and 5 bases at J, with 15 bases between the two ends. The CDR3 is made up of 13 amino acids. Germline V gene sequence: CDR1 SQVTM, CDR2 ANQGSEA. DNA of the CDR3: TGCAGCGTTGCGTCTCAGGGTCGGAACGAGCAGTACTTC. Its protein is CSVASQGRNEQYF.

This clone was picked up one time. The rearrangement joins TRBV5-5 to TRBJ1-2, with D possibly being TRBD1 (6 bases). Germline V gives CDR1 SGHKS, CDR2 YYEKEE (reference sequence). The CDR3 totals 15 residues. V was shortened by 6 bases and J by 2 bases, with 17 bases between the two germline ends. In nucleotides, the CDR3 is TGTGCCAGCACCCCGCCCCGGACAGACAACTATGGCTACACCTTC. The encoded protein is CASTPPRTDNYGYTF.

As concerns this clone: This same CDR3 is encoded by further DNA sequences in the sample. The CDR3 region is CASSLSGSSSYNEQFF. CDR3 nucleotide sequence: TGTGCCAGCAGTTTATCGGGGTCAAGCTCCTACAATGAGCAGTTCTTC. The V call is TRBV27, the J call TRBJ2-1; D remains ambiguous. V was trimmed by 0 bases and J by 0 bases, leaving 9 bases between them. Germline V gives CDR1 MNHEY, CDR2 SMNVEV (reference sequence). This CDR3 is 16 amino acids long.

This chain links TRBV7-9 with TRBJ2-2; 13 bases line up with TRBD2. The CDR3 covers 16 residues. The V and J ends lost 4 bases and 6 bases, in that order; junction bases with no gene match: 5. CDR1 and CDR2 (germline): SEHNR, FQNEAQ (reference sequence). CDR3: CASSSTSGRAAGELFF. DNA for the CDR3: TGTGCCAGCAGCTCCACTAGCGGGAGGGCCGCCGGGGAGCTGTTTTTT.

This clone was picked up one time. This chain connects TRBV5-6 to TRBJ2-2, with D unresolved. In germline, CDR1 is SGHDT, CDR2 YYEEEE. The CDR3 runs to 13 residues. V was pared by 2 bases and J by 6 bases, with 8 bases between. As DNA, the CDR3 is TGTGCCAGCAGCTTTCTGGGTCCCGGGGAGCTGTTTTTT. This codes for CASSFLGPGELFF.

The V gene is TRBV27, the J gene TRBJ2-2, with D perhaps TRBD1 (5 bases). V was trimmed by 1 base and J by 1 base, leaving 10 bases between them. The germline gives CDR1 MNHEY, CDR2 SMNVEV (reference sequence). The CDR3 length is 16 residues. In DNA form, the CDR3 reads TGTGCCAGCAGTTTATGGCAGGGCGAGAACACCGGGGAGCTGTTTTTT. Its protein product is CASSLWQGENTGELFF.

The count of this clone is one. The chain is built from TRBV7-3 and TRBJ2-1; unclear D gene. Germline CDR1 and CDR2: SGHTA and FQGTGA. V lost 4 bases and J lost 4, with 14 bases in between. The length of the CDR3 is 15 residues. The DNA of the CDR3 is TGTGCCAGCAGCTCAGAGCTCACACCATACAATGAGCAGTTCTTC. It is translated as CASSSELTPYNEQFF.

This chain links TRBV19 with TRBJ2-5; D remains ambiguous. V was shortened by 3 bases and J by 1 base, with 12 bases between the two germline ends. CDR3 size: 15 residues. Per germline, CDR1 LNHDA and CDR2 SQIVND (reference sequence). The CDR3 nucleotides are TGTGCCAGTAGTATGGTATACCTGCCCCAAGAGACCCAGTACTTC. Its translation is CASSMVYLPQETQYF.

The V and J genes are TRBV14 and TRBJ2-1; the D is unclear. The CDR3 extends over 14 amino acids. The germline gives CDR1 SGHDN, CDR2 FVKESK. Trimming stripped 1 base from V and 13 bases from J, with 17 bases between. CDR3 region: CASSQVSTGTEQFF. The CDR3 DNA is TGTGCCAGCAGCCAAGTTAGCACGGGCACCGAACAGTTCTTC.

The chain couples TRBV4-1 to TRBJ1-2; 8 bases line up with TRBD1. The germline CDR1 and CDR2 sequences are MGHRA and YSYEKL. The V gene end was trimmed by 1 base and the J gene end by 7 bases; junction bases not matched to a gene: 11. The CDR3 runs 16 residues. The CDR3 DNA reads as TGCGCCAGCAGCCAAGTCGGGTCAGGGGGCTTCGGTGGCTACACCTTC. Amino acids: CASSQVGSGGFGGYTF.

The chain joins TRBV7-3 to TRBJ2-2, with a tentative D call TRBD2 (5 bases). The CDR3 consists of 15 residues. Trimming left V 2 bases short and J 0 bases short, with 7 bases between. Germline-derived CDR1 and CDR2 are SGHTA and FQGTGA. Written as DNA, the CDR3 is TGTGCCAGCAGCTTAGTTAGCGCGAACACCGGGGAGCTGTTTTTT. Amino acid sequence: CASSLVSANTGELFF.

The chain has TRBV5-4 and TRBJ1-2; 7 bases match TRBD1. The CDR3 consists of 14 residues. The ends lost 4 bases at V and 2 bases at J; junction bases unmatched: 5. Germline V lookup: CDR1 SGHNT, CDR2 YYREEE (reference sequence). Here the CDR3 DNA reads TGTGCCAGCAGCCGGACAGGATTAAACTATGGCTACACCTTC. Translation gives CASSRTGLNYGYTF.

The chain recombines TRBV6-1 with TRBJ2-7; D unclear. CDR3 length: 12 amino acids. Germline V gene data show CDR1 as MNHNS and CDR2 as SASEGT. Trimming stripped 6 bases from V and 4 bases from J, with 10 bases between. As DNA, the CDR3 is TGTGCCAGCAGGGCCCCCAATTACGAGCAGTACTTC. Translation gives CASRAPNYEQYF.

The chain uses TRBV10-3 and TRBJ1-1, with D hard to call. Germline CDR1 and CDR2: ENHRY and SYGVKD. The germline V and J ends were trimmed by 6 bases and 4 bases, with 9 bases remaining between them. This CDR3 comprises 12 residues. DNA for the CDR3: TGTGCCATCAGCACAGAGGGCACTGAAGCTTTCTTT. As protein: CAISTEGTEAFF.

The rearrangement links TRBV2 to TRBJ2-7; a possible D gene is TRBD1 (6 bases). Germline V gene lookup returns CDR1 SNHLY and CDR2 FYNNEI. This CDR3 spans 13 amino acids. Trimming took off 2 bases at V and 4 bases at J, with 9 bases between the two ends. CDR3 loop: CASSEWQGYEQYF. DNA for the CDR3: TGTGCCAGCAGTGAATGGCAGGGGTACGAGCAGTACTTC.

In nucleotides, the CDR3 is TGCGCCAGCAGCCAAGTGAGGGGGAGTAACTACGAGCAGTACTTC. Residues: CASSQVRGSNYEQYF. The chain has TRBV4-3 and TRBJ2-7; tentative D call: TRBD1 (6 bases). Germline V gene lookup returns CDR1 LGHNA and CDR2 YSLEER. Between the trimmed V and J ends, which lost 1 base and 3 bases, there was a span of 13 bases. This CDR3 spans 15 amino acids.

V usage is TRBV7-9 and J usage is TRBJ2-1; D gene ambiguous. Germline lookup yields CDR1 SEHNR and CDR2 FQNEAQ (reference sequence). V was trimmed by 2 bases and J by 9 bases, leaving 8 bases between them. This CDR3 is built from 12 residues. CDR3 coding DNA: TGTGCCAGCAGCTTAAGTGCGGTTGAGCAGTTCTTC. Protein product: CASSLSAVEQFF.

The rearrangement joins TRBV4-1 to TRBJ1-4, with TRBD1 identical over 7 bases. V lost 0 bases, J lost 2 bases, and 0 bases stayed unmatched. The CDR3 length is 15 residues. Germline lookup yields CDR1 MGHRA and CDR2 YSYEKL. The CDR3 sequence: CASSQETGTNEKLFF. The CDR3 DNA sequence: TGCGCCAGCAGCCAAGAGACAGGGACTAATGAAAAACTGTTTTTT.